The rows below give T cell receptor beta chains drawn from one sample of a study of blood T cell repertoires in COVID-19. The method was immunoSEQ multiplex PCR; TCRdb's version includes in-frame clones alone and lacks a portion of them. The table includes about 130,000 clones, 81% detected once. Sequencing was carried out using peripheral blood. These receptors were collected from a man aged 25 to 40 with COVID-19, enrolled during active disease. Each CDR3 is given with its conserved first and last residue. The order of the fields is CDR3 DNA, CDR3 protein, V gene, clone size, D gene, J gene. A D gene is named only where the DNA matches it firmly. Not all rows give a size; the values are once, few, many and, for expanded clones, a class.

TGTGCCAGTAGACCCGGGAGAGTATATAATTCACCCCTCCACTTT | CASRPGRVYNSPLHF | TRBV19 | many | - | TRBJ1-6
TGTGCCAGCAGTCCGCGACTAGCGGGGGGCCTAAGCACAGATACGCAGTATTTT | CASSPRLAGGLSTDTQYF | TRBV27 | - | TRBD2 | TRBJ2-3
TGTGCCAGCAGCCGGGAGAGCGGTCAGCCCCAGCATTTT | CASSRESGQPQHF | TRBV6-5 | - | - | TRBJ1-5
TGTGCCAGCAGCTTGCAGGGGGCGAACACCGGGGAGCTGTTTTTT | CASSLQGANTGELFF | TRBV11-3 | - | TRBD1 | TRBJ2-2
TGCGCCAGCAGCGATCGGGGGGGCCCCCTTGGAGGCTACACCTTC | CASSDRGGPLGGYTF | TRBV5-1 | - | - | TRBJ1-2
TGTGCCATCAGTGGACAGGGGTACGAGCAGTACTTC | CAISGQGYEQYF | TRBV10-3 | - | TRBD1 | TRBJ2-7
TGTGCCAGCAGTTTTAACTCCCTCTACGAGCAGTACTTC | CASSFNSLYEQYF | TRBV28 | - | - | TRBJ2-7
TGTGCCAGCAGCTCCCTGACAGGGGGCGATCAGCCCCAGCATTTT | CASSSLTGGDQPQHF | TRBV28 | - | TRBD1 | TRBJ1-5
TGCGCCAGCAGCCAAGATCGGGACTCCGCATGGGCAACAGATACGCAGTATTTT | CASSQDRDSAWATDTQYF | TRBV4-1 | many | - | TRBJ2-3
TGTGCCAGCAGTGAATACGCAGGGGGCGCCTATGGCTACACCTTC | CASSEYAGGAYGYTF | TRBV6-1 | - | TRBD1 | TRBJ1-2
TGCGCCAGCAGCTTGGGACAGGGGGCTAAGTTCTTC | CASSLGQGAKFF | TRBV5-1 | - | TRBD1 | TRBJ2-1
TGTGCCAGCAGTTTACGGTCAGGGTTGGAATCCTACGAGCAGTACTTC | CASSLRSGLESYEQYF | TRBV27 | - | - | TRBJ2-7
TGTGCCAGCAGTTACTCCGGCGGGGGAGCGTACAATGAGCAGTTCTTC | CASSYSGGGAYNEQFF | TRBV6-5 | few | TRBD2 | TRBJ2-1
TGTGCCAGCAGTTCCCCCGGGACTCTCATGCCCCTGGGCTACACCTTC | CASSSPGTLMPLGYTF | TRBV28 | - | - | TRBJ1-2
TGTGCTAGTGGTGTTGGGACAGGTAGCAATCAGCCCCAGCATTTT | CASGVGTGSNQPQHF | TRBV12-5 | - | TRBD1 | TRBJ1-5
TGTGCCAGCAGCTTGTCGGGGAGTTTTAGAAACACTGAAGCTTTCTTT | CASSLSGSFRNTEAFF | TRBV5-5 | once | - | TRBJ1-1
TGCGCCAGCAGCGAGGGAGGAGCCTACAATGAGCAGTTCTTC | CASSEGGAYNEQFF | TRBV4-3 | - | - | TRBJ2-1
TGTGCCAGCTCACCCGGGCTAGCGGGAGCTGGAGATACGCAGTATTTT | CASSPGLAGAGDTQYF | TRBV18 | once | TRBD2 | TRBJ2-3
TGTGCCAGCAGCCACGAGAGACTAGCGGGGGAGAGCTCTGGGGCCAACGTCCTGACTTTC | CASSHERLAGESSGANVLTF | TRBV11-3 | - | TRBD2 | TRBJ2-6
TGTGCCAGTAGTGTTTCCGGGTACGGCAATCAGCCCCAGCATTTT | CASSVSGYGNQPQHF | TRBV19 | - | - | TRBJ1-5
TGTGCCAGCAGTCCTGGGCAGCCCTATGGCTACACCTTC | CASSPGQPYGYTF | TRBV28 | - | - | TRBJ1-2
TGTGCCAGCAGCCGACACCAGGGGGACACTGAAGCTTTCTTT | CASSRHQGDTEAFF | TRBV6-6 | few | TRBD1 | TRBJ1-1
TGTGCCTGGAGTAGGGCTAGCGGGGACTATGAGCAGTTCTTC | CAWSRASGDYEQFF | TRBV30 | - | TRBD2 | TRBJ2-1
TGTGCCAGCAGCTGGGAATTGTCGGGGGAGCAGTACTTC | CASSWELSGEQYF | TRBV5-6 | few | - | TRBJ2-7
TGTGCCAGCAGAGGGGGACAGACCCAGAAAAGCTCTGGGGCCAACGTCCTGACTTTC | CASRGGQTQKSSGANVLTF | TRBV7-3 | - | TRBD1 | TRBJ2-6
TGTGCCACCAGCAGAGAGGACGGGAAAGCCAAAAACATTCAGTACTTC | CATSREDGKAKNIQYF | TRBV15 | - | - | TRBJ2-4
TGTGCCAGCAGCGTAAGCGGGAGTGAGCAAGAGACCCAGTACTTC | CASSVSGSEQETQYF | TRBV9 | - | TRBD2 | TRBJ2-5
TGCAGTGCTAAATACGGTGAGACCCAGTACTTC | CSAKYGETQYF | TRBV20-1 | - | - | TRBJ2-5
TGTGCCAGCAGCCAAGTGTTTTCGTGGACAGGTAGTTTAGATACGCAGTATTTT | CASSQVFSWTGSLDTQYF | TRBV3-1/TRBV3-2 | - | TRBD1 | TRBJ2-3
TGTGCCAGCAGCCCAACACAAGAGGTGATAGCCAAAAACATTCAGTACTTC | CASSPTQEVIAKNIQYF | TRBV7-9 | - | - | TRBJ2-4
TGTGCCTGGAGTTTAGAGACGGGGGGGTTAAGAGCCTACGAGCAGTACTTC | CAWSLETGGLRAYEQYF | TRBV30 | - | TRBD2 | TRBJ2-7
TGTGCCAGCAGGTCGACAGGGCGAGGTGAAAAACTGTTTTTT | CASRSTGRGEKLFF | TRBV6-5 | - | TRBD1 | TRBJ1-4
TGTGCCAGCAGACCCCGGGGGGCCCACGAGCAGTACTTC | CASRPRGAHEQYF | TRBV6-8 | - | - | TRBJ2-7
TGCAGCGTTGAGAAGTGGCTAGCGGGGGATAGGGAGGAGACCCAGTACTTC | CSVEKWLAGDREETQYF | TRBV29-1 | - | TRBD2 | TRBJ2-5
TGTGCCTGGAGCCTAGGGGCTTATGGCTACACCTTC | CAWSLGAYGYTF | TRBV30 | - | - | TRBJ1-2
TGTGCCAGCAGCCAACAGAGGCGGACTAATGAAAAACTGTTTTTT | CASSQQRRTNEKLFF | TRBV4-2 | - | - | TRBJ1-4
TGTGCCAGCAGCCGCGACAGGGTTGGAGAGACCCAGTACTTC | CASSRDRVGETQYF | TRBV6-5 | once | TRBD1 | TRBJ2-5
TGTGCCGCGCGAGGGCGGGAGGACTCCAATGAGCAGTTCTTC | CAARGREDSNEQFF | TRBV28 | few | TRBD2 | TRBJ2-1
TGTGCCAGCAGTTACTCTGGGCTAGCGGGTAGCTACGAGCAGTACTTC | CASSYSGLAGSYEQYF | TRBV6-2/TRBV6-3 | - | TRBD2 | TRBJ2-7
TGTGCCAGCAGTTACTTCCGCGGGGTAAAGTACGAGCAGTACTTC | CASSYFRGVKYEQYF | TRBV6-2/TRBV6-3 | - | - | TRBJ2-7
TGTGCCATCAGTCGGACTAGCGGGGGCTCTGATACGCAGTATTTT | CAISRTSGGSDTQYF | TRBV10-3 | few | TRBD2 | TRBJ2-3
TGTGCCAGCAGGCCCGACAGGGAAGGTGGCTACACCTTC | CASRPDREGGYTF | TRBV27 | - | TRBD1 | TRBJ1-2
TGCGCCAGCTCATACGGGAGGGATCAGCCCCAGCATTTT | CASSYGRDQPQHF | TRBV4-1 | - | - | TRBJ1-5
TGCGCCAGCAGCCGGTATAGCGGGGGTAACACCGGGGAGCTGTTTTTT | CASSRYSGGNTGELFF | TRBV5-1 | - | TRBD2 | TRBJ2-2
TGTGCCAGCAGCTTAGGACGCAGGGTGGGGACTGAAGCTTTCTTT | CASSLGRRVGTEAFF | TRBV13 | - | - | TRBJ1-1
TGTGCCAGCAGCAAAGGCGGAGGTCCGGGCAATCAGCCCCAGCATTTT | CASSKGGGPGNQPQHF | TRBV21-1 | few | - | TRBJ1-5
TGTGCCAGCAGTTACTCAGGGGCCCCGAACTCCTACGAGCAGTACTTC | CASSYSGAPNSYEQYF | TRBV6-5 | - | - | TRBJ2-7
TGTGCCAGCAACTCCCATCCCTCGAACGAAAAACTGTTTTTT | CASNSHPSNEKLFF | TRBV7-9 | few | - | TRBJ1-4
TGTGCCAGCAGTTACTCCGGGACAGGGGGAGAGACCCAGTACTTC | CASSYSGTGGETQYF | TRBV6-5 | - | TRBD1 | TRBJ2-5
TGTGCCACCAGTTCGAGTCTCTGGAGCGGGGGGCGCACAGATACGCAGTATTTT | CATSSSLWSGGRTDTQYF | TRBV24-1 | few | TRBD2 | TRBJ2-3
TGTGCCAGCAGCTTACGGAGCCCTCCGACAGATACGCAGTATTTT | CASSLRSPPTDTQYF | TRBV7-9 | few | - | TRBJ2-3